Sequencing of this T cell receptor beta chain was carried out in a study of blood T cell repertoires in COVID-19. In the study overall: Nucleic acid was either cDNA or gDNA, and it came from T cells, B-cell-depleted T cells, or PBMCs.

As processed by the authors: Using reference gene primer amplification, nucleated cell counts were estimated. TCRdb keeps only in-frame clones here, not all; method: immunoSEQ multiplex PCR. The V and J calls and clone size are taken from that table; D and trimming were inferred from the DNA. The sample consists of roughly 300,000 clones, roughly 85% of them appearing once. Germline V gene lookup returns CDR1 SGHDT and CDR2 YYEEEE. The CDR3 covers 15 residues. V was pared by 2 bases and J by 4 bases, with 6 bases of the junction left unmatched. Assignments of participants to cohorts depended upon their own reported clinical history.

The clonotype originates from a woman aged 40-49 years with acute COVID-19. The sequencing input was PBMCs or T cells enriched from blood (not recorded which). The chain recombines TRBV5-6 with TRBJ2-3, with TRBD1 matching over 8 bases. DNA of the CDR3: TGTGCCAGCAGCTTTGCAGGGGGCATTTCAGATACGCAGTATTTT. Its protein is CASSFAGGISDTQYF. Complete variable domain (other parts from reference TRBV5-6 and TRBJ2-3): DAGVTQSPTHLIKTRGQQVTLRCSPKSGHDTVSWYQQALGQGPQFIFQYYEEEERQRGNFPDRFSGHQFPNYSSELNVNALLLGDSALYLCASSFAGGISDTQYFGPGTRLTVL.